The following is a TCR beta chain sequence with its context. Antigen unknown. This specimen belongs to a study of shared clonotypes between healthy human individuals. Study at large: CD8 memory received one plate per donor, CD8 naive two, CD4 memory three and CD4 naive three.

General study points: The naive CD4 repertoires of several donors were compared, and roughly 5.1% of clonotypes were shared.

This CDR3 contains 15 residues. V dropped 5 bases and J dropped 5 bases, with 15 bases sitting between them. CDR1 and CDR2 from the germline V gene are SEHNR and FQNEAQ (reference sequence). Positive CCR7 selection of CD45RO-negative cells yielded the naive CD8 cells, and terminally differentiated effector memory CD45RA+ cells were excluded. Nashville, Tennessee was home to all donors, each a Caucasian adult. The sorted-subset replicate PCRs were given about 200 ng DNA, which is tens of thousands of T cell genomes. Sequenced by immunoSEQ multiplex PCR; TCRdb stores in-frame clones only, minus some. This sample yields about 870,000 clones, of which more than 85% are seen a single time; around 24% belongs to the top ten.

This TCR derives from a man in his thirties or forties in good health. J is TRBJ2-2 and V is TRBV7-9; TRBD1 is a possible D gene (6 bases). The sequencing input was naive CD8+ T cells sorted from blood. CDR3 coding DNA: TGTGCCAGCAGCCCATTGGACAGTCGGACCGGGGAGCTGTTTTTT. Its protein is CASSPLDSRTGELFF.